One sample yielded the 26 T cell receptor beta chains listed below, sequenced in a study of CD8 T cells in ankylosing spondylitis. Study-wide points: One TCR beta motif, made up of under ten highly homologous variants, appeared characteristic of ankylosing spondylitis blood.

TCRdb ran MiXCR on the 5' RACE reads and lists one entry per CDR3 protein. The sample lists roughly 450,000 distinct CDR3 sequences, around 26% occurring once. These receptors lack a known antigen. Specimen: blood, either unsorted or a sorted T cell fraction (not recorded which). The receptors were gathered from a male donor with ankylosing spondylitis.

This clonotype has only one observation. The CDR3 sequence is CSATSQGNYGYTF. CDR3 DNA: TGCAGTGCGACCTCCCAGGGGAACTATGGCTACACCTTC. This chain joins TRBV20-1 and TRBJ1-2; tentatively, D is TRBD1 (6 bases). CDR3 length equals 13 residues. Trimming left V 6 bases short and J 2 bases short, with 13 bases between. In germline, CDR1 is DFQATT, CDR2 SNEGSKA (reference sequence).

This clonotype has just a few counts. V is TRBV15 and J is TRBJ2-1; TRBD2 aligns across 7 bases. Per germline, CDR1 LNHNV and CDR2 YYDKDF (reference sequence). CDR3 size: 15 residues. The junction had 4 bases not matched to a gene; V was cut back by 0 bases and J by 5 bases. The CDR3 is CATSRDRGVNNEQFF. CDR3 coding DNA: TGTGCCACCAGCAGAGATCGGGGGGTTAACAATGAGCAGTTCTTC.

This clonotype showed up just a few times. The chain links TRBV5-5 to TRBJ2-3, with TRBD2 as a possible D gene (6 bases). The germline V gene has CDR1 SGHKS and CDR2 YYEKEE (reference sequence). V was clipped by 0 bases and J by 3 bases, with 11 bases between them. The CDR3 is 15 amino acids. The CDR3 DNA reads TGTGCCAGCAGCTTGGAAGACGGGAGAACAGATACGCAGTATTTT. This gives the protein CASSLEDGRTDTQYF.

The genes are TRBV27 and TRBJ2-1, with no clear D. Trimming left V 3 bases short and J 3 bases short, with 12 bases between. This CDR3 spans 15 amino acids. Germline CDR1 reads MNHEY; CDR2 reads SMNVEV (reference sequence). The chain's CDR3 is CASSFSSSNYNEQFF. DNA of the CDR3: TGTGCCAGCAGTTTCTCCAGTAGTAACTACAATGAGCAGTTCTTC.

The chain couples TRBV20-1 to TRBJ2-1; 8 nucleotides agree with TRBD1. Trimming removed 3 bases from V and 15 bases from J; junction bases left unmatched: 13. Germline V CDR1 and CDR2: DFQATT, SNEGSKA (reference sequence). The CDR3 contains 13 residues. CDR3 region: CSASPGQGLHLFF. The CDR3 DNA sequence: TGCAGTGCTAGCCCTGGACAGGGCCTCCATTTGTTCTTC.

The V call is TRBV12-3 or TRBV12-4, the J call TRBJ1-5, with no clear D. The CDR3 has 15 residues. V lost 2 bases and J lost 1, with 9 bases in between. The chain's CDR3 is CASSLRPASNQPQHF. CDR3 bases: TGTGCCAGCAGTTTAAGGCCGGCGAGCAATCAGCCCCAGCATTTT.

This clonotype was seen only once. V usage is TRBV5-1 and J usage is TRBJ2-5; 10 nucleotides line up with TRBD2. V shed 6 bases, J shed 5 bases, and the junction held 7 bases outside the gene matches. The germline gives CDR1 SGHRS, CDR2 YFSETQ. The CDR3 has 14 residues. The CDR3: CASMASGSAETQYF. CDR3 sequence (DNA): TGCGCCAGCATGGCTAGCGGGAGTGCTGAGACCCAGTACTTC.

The chain has TRBV7-2 and TRBJ1-1; a possible D gene is TRBD1 (5 bases). Germline CDR1 reads SGHTA; CDR2 reads FQGNSA. The ends were cut back, 6 bases at V and 4 bases at J, with 18 bases in the middle. The CDR3 has 15 amino acids. The CDR3: CASRSGNSATTEAFF. For the CDR3, the DNA is TGTGCCAGCAGATCAGGGAATTCCGCTACCACTGAAGCTTTCTTT. Filled out from reference TRBV7-2 and TRBJ1-1, the complete variable domain reads GAGVSQSPSNKVTEKGKDVELRCDPISGHTALYWYRQSLGQGLEFLIYFQGNSAPDKSGLPSDRFSAERTGGSVSTLTIQRTQQEDSAVYLCASRSGNSATTEAFFGQGTRLTVV.

This clonotype was observed a few times. The V call is TRBV7-2, the J call TRBJ1-5; D uncertain. Deletions cut 4 bases from V and 9 bases from J, with 13 bases between. CDR3 length equals 13 residues. The V gene's germline CDR1 is SGHTA and CDR2 FQGNSA. The CDR3 loop reads CASSSSSSPPQHF. CDR3 DNA sequence: TGTGCCAGCAGCTCATCCTCATCCCCGCCCCAGCATTTT.

The chain uses TRBV20-1 and TRBJ1-1; tentative D call: TRBD1 (5 bases). CDR1 DFQATT and CDR2 SNEGSKA come from the germline V gene (reference sequence). Trimming pared 1 base from V and 3 bases from J, leaving 15 bases between. CDR3 length: 15 amino acids. This CDR3 reads CSARAGGRGDTEAFF. In DNA, the CDR3 is TGCAGTGCTAGAGCTGGGGGTAGGGGAGACACTGAAGCTTTCTTT.

This clonotype was seen a handful of times. The chain uses TRBV12-3 or TRBV12-4 and TRBJ1-3; D is undetermined. The CDR3 is 15 amino acids. Trimming pared 2 bases from V and 0 bases from J, leaving 8 bases between. In DNA form, the CDR3 reads TGTGCCAGCAGTTTACGGGAGAGCTCTGGAAACACCATATATTTT. Its translation is CASSLRESSGNTIYF.

This clonotype was picked up a small number of times. Written as DNA, the CDR3 is TGTGCCAGCAGCCAAGACAGGGCCACTGAAGCTTTCTTT. Its protein product is CASSQDRATEAFF. The chain uses TRBV6-2 or TRBV6-3 and TRBJ1-1, with TRBD1 identical over 7 bases. V trimming: 6 bases; J trimming: 4 bases; junction bases outside the gene matches: 5. The CDR3 spans 13 residues. The V gene's germline CDR1 is MNHEY and CDR2 SVGEGT.

In this sample, this clonotype turned up a few times. One end of the junction varies from germline; a read error may be responsible. The chain recombines TRBV5-1 with TRBJ1-4; D perhaps matches TRBD1 (5 bases). The length of the CDR3 is 14 residues. Germline V gene sequence: CDR1 SGHRS, CDR2 YFSETQ. The CDR3 DNA reads TGCGCCAGCAGCTTAACAGGCCCTAAGGAAAAACTGTTTTTT. Amino acids: CASSLTGPKEKLFF.

The rearrangement uses TRBV29-1 and TRBJ2-5, with D unclear. Trimming pared 4 bases from V and 2 bases from J, leaving 5 bases between. The CDR3 sequence is 11 residues long. Per the germline V gene, CDR1 is SQVTM and CDR2 is ANQGSEA. The CDR3, as DNA: TGCAGCGTTGGCTCACAAGAGACCCAGTACTTC. It codes for CSVGSQETQYF.

The chain has TRBV18 and TRBJ2-5; D gene ambiguous. This CDR3 has 15 amino acids. The V end was cut by 2 bases, the J end by 5 bases, with 15 bases between. From germline, CDR1 is KGHSH and CDR2 LQKENI. The CDR3 spells CASSPKVLSYETQYF. DNA for the CDR3: TGTGCCAGCTCACCAAAGGTCCTAAGCTATGAGACCCAGTACTTC.

This clonotype was counted a few times. V and J are TRBV7-9 and TRBJ2-3, with a possible D match to TRBD2 (5 bases). Trimming stripped 6 bases from V and 1 base from J, with 14 bases between. Germline V gene data show CDR1 as SEHNR and CDR2 as FQNEAQ (reference sequence). The CDR3 is made up of 15 amino acids. The CDR3: CASRSSRERTDTQYF. In DNA, the CDR3 is TGTGCCAGCAGAAGCTCGAGGGAGCGCACAGATACGCAGTATTTT.

This rearrangement joins TRBV4-1 to TRBJ2-3; no reliable D call. The CDR3 runs to 16 residues. CDR1 is MGHRA and CDR2 is YSYEKL in the germline V gene. The V end lost 1 base, the J end lost 0 bases, and 11 bases lay between the germline ends. The CDR3 nucleotides read TGCGCCAGCAGCCAAGGGCTAGTCAAAAGCACAGATACGCAGTATTTT. Its translation: CASSQGLVKSTDTQYF.

This clonotype was detected many times. The genes are TRBV20-1 and TRBJ2-3; 7 bases match TRBD2. Germline trimming cut 0 bases from V and 5 bases from J; bases unmatched to any gene: 8. CDR3 length: 15 residues. Germline V gene lookup returns CDR1 DFQATT and CDR2 SNEGSKA (reference sequence). The CDR3 bases are TGCAGTGCTAGAGATGGGGTAGCGGGTGGAGATACGCAGTATTTT. It is translated as CSARDGVAGGDTQYF.

This clonotype was found a few times. V and J are TRBV25-1 and TRBJ2-2; D not resolved. In germline, CDR1 is MGHDK, CDR2 SYGVNS. The CDR3 is 14 residues long. Trimming pared 2 bases from V and 1 base from J, leaving 5 bases between. The CDR3 loop reads CASSEVLNTGELFF. CDR3 sequence (DNA): TGTGCCAGCAGTGAAGTGTTGAACACCGGGGAGCTGTTTTTT. The whole variable domain, filled in from reference TRBV25-1 and TRBJ2-2, reads EADIYQTPRYLVIGTGKKITLECSQTMGHDKMYWYQQDPGMELHLIHYSYGVNSTEKGDLSSESTVSRIRTEHFPLTLESARPSHTSQYLCASSEVLNTGELFFGEGSRLTVL.

The V and J genes are TRBV5-8 and TRBJ2-5; D possibly corresponds to TRBD2 (5 bases). V was trimmed by 3 bases and J by 5 bases, leaving 14 bases between them. Germline assignment: CDR1 SGHTS and CDR2 YDEGEE. The CDR3 loop spans 14 amino acids. As DNA, the CDR3 is TGTGCCAGCAGCTGGAGGCATATCATCGAGACCCAGTACTTC. This translates into CASSWRHIIETQYF.

The chain employs TRBV15 and TRBJ1-4; D not certain. CDR3 size: 14 residues. Germline CDR1 is LNHNV and CDR2 is YYDKDF (reference sequence). The V end was cut by 0 bases, the J end by 8 bases, with 10 bases between. As DNA, the CDR3 is TGTGCCACCAGCAGAGATTCGGCCCTCGAAAAACTGTTTTTT. It codes for CATSRDSALEKLFF.

The V call is TRBV7-6, the J call TRBJ2-3; 7 positions agree with TRBD2. The CDR3 extends over 15 amino acids. Germline values: CDR1 SGHVS, CDR2 FNYEAQ. The J segment lost 6 bases and the V segment lost 3 bases, leaving 9 bases of the junction unmatched. The CDR3 sequence: CASSLGNAGVDTQYF. The CDR3 DNA follows: TGTGCCAGCAGCTTGGGGAACGCGGGAGTGGATACGCAGTATTTT.

This chain uses TRBV11-2 with TRBJ2-1; TRBD2 is a possible D gene (6 bases). The CDR3 runs to 15 residues. CDR1 and CDR2 from the germline V gene are SGHAT and FQNNGV. V was cut by 0 bases and J by 7 bases, with 13 bases left in between. The CDR3 region has the DNA TGTGCCAGCAGCTTAGAGACTAGTCTGTGGAATGAGCAGTTCTTC. Protein product: CASSLETSLWNEQFF.

A few counts support this clonotype. The chain joins TRBV19 to TRBJ1-1; D not certain. V lost 5 bases and J 5 bases, leaving 12 bases between the germline ends. This CDR3 comprises 13 residues. CDR1 LNHDA and CDR2 SQIVND come from the germline V gene (reference sequence). For the CDR3, the DNA is TGTGCCAGTAGTGGTACACGGGGTACTGAAGCTTTCTTT. Translating it yields CASSGTRGTEAFF.

This clonotype was observed a few times. The chain's CDR3 is CASSLFGDSNQPQHF. In nucleotides, the CDR3 is TGCGCCAGCAGCTTATTTGGAGATAGCAATCAGCCCCAGCATTTT. This sequence joins TRBV5-1 and TRBJ1-5, with D unresolved. Germline CDR1 and CDR2: SGHRS and YFSETQ. The CDR3 has 15 residues. V was cut by 2 bases and J by 0 bases, with 9 bases left in between.

The chain couples TRBV18 to TRBJ2-1; 7 nucleotides agree with TRBD1. With 8 bases clipped from V and 8 bases from J, the junction kept 9 bases outside the gene matches. Germline V gives CDR1 KGHSH, CDR2 LQKENI. The CDR3 spans 13 residues. Here the CDR3 DNA reads TGTGCCAGCACCGGGACAGCCCGAGATGAGCAGTTCTTC. This sequence encodes CASTGTARDEQFF.